This TCR beta chain was sequenced for a study of blood T cells in healthy people across ages. General study results and limits: Strong correlation existed between TCR beta diversity and naive T cell percentage.

Primers used in a second PCR of about 7 to 11 cycles were a sample-barcoded 5' primer and a J-beta primer mix. TCRdb re-called the 5' RACE reads through MiXCR, storing one row per CDR3 protein. The data hold hundreds of thousands of distinct CDR3 sequences, with 27% observed a single time. This clonotype was detected ten times or more. Its target is unknown. V was pared by 1 base and J by 10 bases, with 7 bases between. There are 12 residues in the CDR3. Germline V gene lookup returns CDR1 LGHDT and CDR2 YNNKEL (reference sequence). This sequence was found in a woman aged 70 to 79 in good health. The sequenced sample consisted of blood. The chain carries TRBV3-1 and TRBJ1-4; no firm D call. The CDR3 nucleotides are TGTGCCAGCAGCCAAGCCAGGAGAAAACTGTTTTTT. As protein: CASSQARRKLFF.